Listed below are T cell receptor beta chains from one sample, sequenced in a study of blood T cell repertoires in COVID-19. Clones were read by immunoSEQ multiplex PCR, and TCRdb kept only the in-frame ones, dropping some. The profile covers 120,000 to 150,000 clones, with 80% to 90% appearing a single time and roughly 8.3% taken by the ten largest. The sequenced sample was peripheral blood. These receptors all come from a human donor with acute or convalescent COVID-19. The donor label of this sample is uncertain. Both conserved end residues are part of each CDR3. Fields, in order: D gene, V gene, clone size, J gene, CDR3 DNA, CDR3 protein. The D gene is left open where the match is weak. Expanded clones get a size class; other rows say once, few or many, or leave the size out.

TRBD1	TRBV10-2	NA	TRBJ2-3	TGCGCCAGCAGACGGACAGGGGGTGATGGCACAGATACGCAGTATTTT	CASRRTGGDGTDTQYF
TRBD1	TRBV5-6	NA	TRBJ1-2	TGTGCCAGCAGGGGACAGGGGGCCTTCTATGGCTACACCTTC	CASRGQGAFYGYTF
TRBD1	TRBV9	NA	TRBJ2-1	TGTGCCAGCAGCGTCCGCTCCGGGACAGCCTACAATGAGCAGTTCTTC	CASSVRSGTAYNEQFF
NA	TRBV9	NA	TRBJ1-6	TGTGCCAGCACCAACGGGGAGCGGGAACCCCTCCACTTT	CASTNGEREPLHF
NA	TRBV6-4	NA	TRBJ2-3	TGTGCCAGCAGCTCCGGCCCGCGCCGGGGGGATACGCAGTATTTT	CASSSGPRRGDTQYF
NA	TRBV5-1	NA	TRBJ2-1	TGCGCCAGCAGCTTCTCGACTAGCTACAATGAGCAGTTCTTC	CASSFSTSYNEQFF
NA	TRBV5-6	NA	TRBJ2-5	TGTGCCAGCAACTCCGGGAGCCTCGGAGACCAGTACTTC	CASNSGSLGDQYF
TRBD1	TRBV5-8	NA	TRBJ1-5	TGTGCCAGCAGCACCGATAGACAGGGGAAATATAGCAATCAGCCCCAGCATTTT	CASSTDRQGKYSNQPQHF
NA	TRBV14	NA	TRBJ1-2	TGTGCCAGCAGCCAAGGCGGAGTTAACTATGGCTACACCTTC	CASSQGGVNYGYTF
NA	TRBV2	NA	TRBJ1-4	TGTGCCAGCAGGGTAGACAGGGAAAAACTGTTTTTT	CASRVDREKLFF
TRBD1	TRBV18	NA	TRBJ2-2	TGTGCCAGCTCACCACCGGACAGGGCCACCGGGGAGCTGTTTTTT	CASSPPDRATGELFF
NA	TRBV19	NA	TRBJ1-5	TGTGCCAGTGTCCAAGGGGGGGGATTCAATCAGCCCCAGCATTTT	CASVQGGGFNQPQHF
NA	TRBV9	NA	TRBJ1-3	TGTGCCAGCAGCTCCAGCCCGTACACAGACTCTGGAAACACCATATATTTT	CASSSSPYTDSGNTIYF
TRBD2	TRBV29-1	NA	TRBJ2-1	TGCAGCGCCTCGGGACTAGCGGGGGGTGGCAATGAGCAGTTCTTC	CSASGLAGGGNEQFF
NA	TRBV5-4	few	TRBJ1-2	TGTGCCAGCAGCTTGGCAGAGGGCTATGGCTACACCTTC	CASSLAEGYGYTF
NA	TRBV6-5	NA	TRBJ2-3	TGTGCCAGCAGTTACCGGTTTTCCACAGATACGCAGTATTTT	CASSYRFSTDTQYF
NA	TRBV27	NA	TRBJ1-1	TGTGCCAGCAGTTATGGGGGGGGGAACACTGAAGCTTTCTTT	CASSYGGGNTEAFF
TRBD1	TRBV10-3	NA	TRBJ1-2	TGTGCCATCAGTGAGTCGAGGGGCAGGGGGCTGGGCTACACCTTC	CAISESRGRGLGYTF
TRBD2	TRBV30	NA	TRBJ2-1	TGTGCCTGGAGCCCCTTGAGGGCCGGGGGGAATGAGCAGTTCTTC	CAWSPLRAGGNEQFF
TRBD1	TRBV24-1	NA	TRBJ2-1	TGTGCCACCAGTGACCCTGGACAGGACCCCTACAATGAGCAGTTCTTC	CATSDPGQDPYNEQFF
TRBD1	TRBV10-2	NA	TRBJ1-1	TGCGCCAGCAGTGTACAGGGGAGCACTGAAGCTTTCTTT	CASSVQGSTEAFF
TRBD2	TRBV11-2	NA	TRBJ2-1	TGTGCCAGCACCCTAGCGGGGGGGCTCGATGAGCAGTTCTTC	CASTLAGGLDEQFF
NA	TRBV4-1	NA	TRBJ1-2	TGCGCCAGCAGCCAAGAGGAACAGTACGGGGATGGCTACACCTTC	CASSQEEQYGDGYTF
NA	TRBV12-3/TRBV12-4	NA	TRBJ1-1	TGTGCCAGCAGTTCCGGGAGTGAAGCTTTCTTT	CASSSGSEAFF
NA	TRBV27	NA	TRBJ2-1	TGTGCCAGCCACCCCCGACTAGACAATGAGCAGTTCTTC	CASHPRLDNEQFF
NA	TRBV7-2	NA	TRBJ2-3	TGTGCCAGCAGGTTCCGGGCGGGGCCCACAGATACGCAGTATTTT	CASRFRAGPTDTQYF
NA	TRBV2	NA	TRBJ1-5	TGTGCCAGCAGTGAAGAGACTCCCCAGCCCCAGCATTTT	CASSEETPQPQHF
TRBD1	TRBV4-1	NA	TRBJ1-2	TGCGCCAGCAGCCAAGCGGCCGGGACAGGATATGGCTACACCTTC	CASSQAAGTGYGYTF
NA	TRBV6-1	NA	TRBJ1-2	TGTGCCAGCAGTGAAGAAATAGGAGGGATTGGGTATGGCTACACCTTC	CASSEEIGGIGYGYTF
NA	TRBV7-9	NA	TRBJ2-1	TGTGCCAGCAGCGGCCTTAGCGGCGATGAGCAGTTCTTC	CASSGLSGDEQFF
NA	TRBV10-3	NA	TRBJ2-1	TGTGCCATCAGTCAGGGTAGCTTGAGCTCCTACAATGAGCAGTTCTTC	CAISQGSLSSYNEQFF
NA	TRBV5-4	NA	TRBJ2-2	TGTGCCAGCAGCTTGACTGCAGGGGTCACCGGGGAGCTGTTTTTT	CASSLTAGVTGELFF
NA	TRBV5-1	NA	TRBJ1-1	TGCGCCAGCAGCTTGAGAGGGTGGAACACTGAAGCTTTCTTT	CASSLRGWNTEAFF
NA	TRBV6-6	NA	TRBJ1-1	TGTGCCAGCAGACCCTTGACAGAAGTCATGAACACTGAAGCTTTCTTT	CASRPLTEVMNTEAFF
NA	TRBV12-3/TRBV12-4	NA	TRBJ1-1	TGTGCCAGCAGCGCGGCCCCCCACGGAGCTTTCTTT	CASSAAPHGAFF
TRBD1	TRBV2	NA	TRBJ1-1	TGTGCCAGCAGTTACACAGGGGGCCGTAAGAACACTGAAGCTTTCTTT	CASSYTGGRKNTEAFF
NA	TRBV19	NA	TRBJ1-2	TGTGCCAGTAGTATCTTCGGGGGAGGCTACACCTTC	CASSIFGGGYTF
TRBD1	TRBV6-5	few	TRBJ1-3	TGTGCCAGCAGTCGGGACAGCACGAAAAACACCATATATTTT	CASSRDSTKNTIYF
NA	TRBV7-8	NA	TRBJ1-2	TGTGCCAGCAGCTTGAGATGGGGCGATGGCTACACCTTC	CASSLRWGDGYTF